A selection of T cell receptor beta chains follows, all from one sample in a study of graft-versus-host responses after intestinal transplantation. Sequencing used immunoSEQ multiplex PCR; TCRdb keeps in-frame clones, though not all of them. The table has about 70,000 clones, 90% seen once. What these receptors recognize is not known. Specimen: unstimulated CD8+ T cells sorted from spleen or lymph node cells, collected before transplant. These receptors all stem from a human donor who was the organ donor for an intestinal transplant. The CDR3 runs from the conserved cysteine through the conserved F or W. The D gene is left open where the match is weak. Size is stated for part of the rows, as once, few or many counts, or as a class when the clone is expanded.

>TRBV2|TRBD1|TRBJ1-2|NA
CASSPGTGGYGYTF
TGTGCCAGCAGCCCCGGGACAGGGGGCTATGGCTACACCTTC
>TRBV6-5|NA|TRBJ2-5|NA
CASRGVTREETQYF
TGTGCCAGCAGGGGAGTGACTAGGGAAGAGACCCAGTACTTC
>TRBV18|TRBD1|TRBJ1-5|once
CASPGTGSHQPQHF
TGTGCCAGCCCCGGGACAGGGAGCCATCAGCCCCAGCATTTT
>TRBV7-3|NA|TRBJ1-1|NA
CASSPLTSGTEAFF
TGTGCCAGCAGCCCTCTCACGTCGGGCACTGAAGCTTTCTTT
>TRBV27|NA|TRBJ2-6|NA
CASSLVYSGANVLTF
TGTGCCAGCAGTTTAGTGTACTCTGGGGCCAACGTCCTGACTTTC
>TRBV9|NA|TRBJ1-1|NA
CASSSGTHTEAFF
TGTGCCAGCAGCTCCGGGACTCACACTGAAGCTTTCTTT
>TRBV4-2|TRBD2|TRBJ2-1|NA
CASSRELAGGANEQFF
TGTGCCAGCAGCCGGGAGCTAGCGGGGGGGGCCAATGAGCAGTTCTTC
>TRBV27|NA|TRBJ1-2|NA
CASFGVPEGYTF
TGTGCCAGTTTCGGGGTGCCAGAAGGCTACACCTTC
>TRBV19|NA|TRBJ1-6|NA
CASSSGLESPLHF
TGTGCCAGTAGTTCAGGTCTCGAATCACCCCTCCACTTT
>TRBV10-3|NA|TRBJ1-2|NA
CAISETDRPQIYGYTF
TGTGCCATCAGTGAAACGGACAGACCTCAAATCTATGGCTACACCTTC
>TRBV13|NA|TRBJ1-2|NA
CASSLGGANYGYTF
TGTGCCAGCAGCTTAGGGGGAGCTAACTATGGCTACACCTTC
>TRBV4-1|NA|TRBJ1-5|once
CASSQEGARGNQPQHF
TGCGCCAGCAGCCAAGAGGGGGCGCGAGGTAATCAGCCCCAGCATTTT
>TRBV5-6|TRBD1|TRBJ2-3|NA
CASSWDRVPDTQYF
TGTGCCAGCAGCTGGGACAGGGTACCAGATACGCAGTATTTT
>TRBV10-1|NA|TRBJ2-5|NA
CASSDLVTTSETQYF
TGCGCCAGCAGTGATCTAGTTACGACTTCGGAGACCCAGTACTTC
>TRBV5-4|NA|TRBJ2-5|NA
CASSSTLRGAFLETQYF
TGTGCCAGCAGCTCGACTCTCAGGGGAGCCTTCCTGGAGACCCAGTACTTC
>TRBV6-1|NA|TRBJ1-6|NA
CASSEARSGGMSPLHF
TGTGCCAGCAGTGAAGCACGATCGGGAGGAATGTCACCCCTCCACTTT
>TRBV9|NA|TRBJ2-6|NA
CASSQRFSGANVLTF
TGTGCCAGCAGCCAACGGTTCTCTGGGGCCAACGTCCTGACTTTC
>TRBV11-2|TRBD1|TRBJ1-2|once
CASSSATTGTDGYTF
TGTGCCAGCAGCTCAGCTACGACAGGGACCGATGGCTACACCTTC
>TRBV28|NA|TRBJ2-2|NA
CASSSQGGYTGELFF
TGTGCCAGCAGTTCACAGGGAGGGTACACCGGGGAGCTGTTTTTT
>TRBV15|TRBD2|TRBJ2-3|NA
CATSRDWLAGEVVSTDTQYF
TGTGCCACCAGCAGAGATTGGTTGGCGGGGGAGGTAGTTAGCACAGATACGCAGTATTTT
>TRBV2|TRBD2|TRBJ2-2|NA
CASSAAGGSHYTGELFF
TGTGCCAGCAGTGCTGCGGGAGGGTCTCACTACACCGGGGAGCTGTTTTTT
>TRBV7-6|NA|TRBJ2-5|NA
CASSLGTRETQYF
TGTGCCAGCAGCTTAGGGACTCGGGAGACCCAGTACTTC
>TRBV5-1|NA|TRBJ2-3|NA
CASSLGETDTQYF
TGCGCCAGCAGCTTGGGAGAAACAGATACGCAGTATTTT
>TRBV16|TRBD1|TRBJ1-2|NA
CASSHKWDRGNYGYTF
TGTGCCAGCAGCCATAAGTGGGACAGGGGCAACTATGGCTACACCTTC
>TRBV4-1|NA|TRBJ2-6|NA
CASSQGTGANVLTF
TGCGCCAGCAGCCAAGGTACTGGGGCCAACGTCCTGACTTTC
>TRBV13|NA|TRBJ2-1|NA
CASNNRDILYNEQFF
TGTGCCAGCAACAACCGGGACATACTATACAATGAGCAGTTCTTC
>TRBV27|NA|TRBJ1-5|NA
CASSQSEMGPQHF
TGTGCCAGCAGTCAAAGTGAAATGGGCCCCCAGCATTTT
>TRBV20-1|NA|TRBJ1-2|NA
CSAVRAGYTF
TGCAGTGCGGTCAGGGCTGGCTACACCTTC
>TRBV19|NA|TRBJ1-5|NA
CASSIGDNYSNQPQHF
TGTGCCAGTAGTATAGGGGACAACTATAGCAATCAGCCCCAGCATTTT
>TRBV28|TRBD1|TRBJ1-1|NA
CASSFIGTGKNTEAFF
TGTGCCAGCAGTTTCATTGGGACAGGGAAGAACACTGAAGCTTTCTTT
>TRBV6-5|TRBD1|TRBJ2-3|NA
CASSYGTGGTDTQYF
TGTGCCAGCAGTTACGGGACAGGGGGCACAGATACGCAGTATTTT
>TRBV6-6|NA|TRBJ1-2|NA
CASSYSAPNYGYTF
TGTGCCAGCAGTTACTCTGCGCCTAACTATGGCTACACCTTC